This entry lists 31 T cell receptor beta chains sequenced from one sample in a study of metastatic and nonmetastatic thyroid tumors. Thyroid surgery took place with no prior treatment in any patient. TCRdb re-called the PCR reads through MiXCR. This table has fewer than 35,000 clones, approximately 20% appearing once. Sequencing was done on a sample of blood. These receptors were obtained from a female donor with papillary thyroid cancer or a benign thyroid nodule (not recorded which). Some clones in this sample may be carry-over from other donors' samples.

The DNA for the CDR3 is TGCAGTGCTAGAGGTCCCATACATGGGGTGTCCTACGAGCAGTACTTC. Translating gives CSARGPIHGVSYEQYF. The gene calls are TRBV20-1 and TRBJ2-7; D not certain. V lost 1 base to trimming and J lost 1 base, with 17 bases between them. CDR3 size: 16 residues. Germline CDR1 reads DFQATT; CDR2 reads SNEGSKA (reference sequence).

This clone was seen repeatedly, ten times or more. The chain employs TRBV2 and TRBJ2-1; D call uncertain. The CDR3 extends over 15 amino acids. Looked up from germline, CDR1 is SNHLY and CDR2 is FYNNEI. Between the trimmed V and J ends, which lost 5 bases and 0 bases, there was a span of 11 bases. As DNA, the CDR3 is TGTGCCAGCAGTCCCCCCCCTAACTCCTACAATGAGCAGTTCTTC. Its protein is CASSPPPNSYNEQFF. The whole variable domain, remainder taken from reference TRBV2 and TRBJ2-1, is EPEVTQTPSHQVTQMGQEVILRCVPISNHLYFYWYRQILGQKVEFLVSFYNNEISEKSEIFDDQFSVERPDGSNFTLKIRSTKLEDSAMYFCASSPPPNSYNEQFFGPGTRLTVL.

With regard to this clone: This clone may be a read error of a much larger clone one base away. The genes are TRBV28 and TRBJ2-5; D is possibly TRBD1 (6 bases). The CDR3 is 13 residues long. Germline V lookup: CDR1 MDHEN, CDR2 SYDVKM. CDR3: CASRKTGIETRYF. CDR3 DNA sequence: TGTGCCAGCAGGAAAACAGGGATCGAGACCCGGTACTTC.

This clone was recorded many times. DNA of the CDR3: TGCAGTGCTAGACGCCCTAGTGGGGAAGATACGCAGTATTTT. Protein sequence: CSARRPSGEDTQYF. V gene TRBV20-1 combines with J gene TRBJ2-3; D call uncertain. Trimming removed 2 bases from V and 5 bases from J, with 14 bases in between. The germline V gene has CDR1 DFQATT and CDR2 SNEGSKA (reference sequence). CDR3 length: 14 residues.

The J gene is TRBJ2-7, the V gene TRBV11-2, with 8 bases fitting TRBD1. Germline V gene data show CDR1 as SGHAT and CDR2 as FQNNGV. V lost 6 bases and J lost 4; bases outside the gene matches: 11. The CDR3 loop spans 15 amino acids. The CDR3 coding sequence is TGTGCCAGCAGGGCCGGACAGGGAGTTTCGTACGAGCAGTACTTC. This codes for CASRAGQGVSYEQYF.

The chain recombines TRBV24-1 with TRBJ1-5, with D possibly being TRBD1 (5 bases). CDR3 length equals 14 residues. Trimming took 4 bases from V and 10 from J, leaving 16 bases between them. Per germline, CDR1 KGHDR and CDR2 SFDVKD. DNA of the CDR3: TGTGCCACCAGTGACATGACAGCTTGGCAACCCCAGCATTTT. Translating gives CATSDMTAWQPQHF.

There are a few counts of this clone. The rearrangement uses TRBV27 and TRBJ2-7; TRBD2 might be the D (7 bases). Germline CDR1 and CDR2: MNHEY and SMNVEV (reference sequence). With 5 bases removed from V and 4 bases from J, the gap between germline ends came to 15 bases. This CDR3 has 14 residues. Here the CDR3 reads CASSSGTDRYEQYF. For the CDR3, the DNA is TGTGCCAGCAGTAGCGGGACGGACAGATACGAGCAGTACTTC.

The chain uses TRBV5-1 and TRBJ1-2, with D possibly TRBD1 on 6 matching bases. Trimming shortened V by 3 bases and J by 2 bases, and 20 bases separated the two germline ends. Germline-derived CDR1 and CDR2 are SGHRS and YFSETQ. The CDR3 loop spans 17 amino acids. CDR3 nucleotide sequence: TGCGCCAGCAGCTCGGGGGGCGGGTTTGCATTGAACTATGGCTACACCTTC. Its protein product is CASSSGGGFALNYGYTF.

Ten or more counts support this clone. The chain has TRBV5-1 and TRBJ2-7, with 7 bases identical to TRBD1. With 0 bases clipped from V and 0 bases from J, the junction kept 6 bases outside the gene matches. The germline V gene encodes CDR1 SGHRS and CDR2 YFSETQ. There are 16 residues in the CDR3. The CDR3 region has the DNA TGCGCCAGCAGCTTGGGCTACAGGGGAAGCTCCTACGAGCAGTACTTC. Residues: CASSLGYRGSSYEQYF.

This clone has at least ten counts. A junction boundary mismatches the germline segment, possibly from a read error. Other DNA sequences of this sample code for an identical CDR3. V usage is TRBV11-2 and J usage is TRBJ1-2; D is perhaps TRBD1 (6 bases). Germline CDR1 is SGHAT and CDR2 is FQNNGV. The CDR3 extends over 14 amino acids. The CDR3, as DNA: TGTGCCAGCAGCCTAGACCAGGGGTTAGGCGGCTACACCTTC. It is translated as CASSLDQGLGGYTF.

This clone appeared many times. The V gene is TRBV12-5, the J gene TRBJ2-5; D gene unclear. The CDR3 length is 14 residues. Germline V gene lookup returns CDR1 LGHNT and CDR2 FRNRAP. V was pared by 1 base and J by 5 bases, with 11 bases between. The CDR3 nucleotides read TGTGCTAGTGGTTTGGCCTTCCCCCGGGAGACCCAGTACTTC. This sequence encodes CASGLAFPRETQYF. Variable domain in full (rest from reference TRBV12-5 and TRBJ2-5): DARVTQTPRHKVTEMGQEVTMRCQPILGHNTVFWYRQTMMQGLELLAYFRNRAPLDDSGMPKDRFSAEMPDATLATLKIQPSEPRDSAVYFCASGLAFPRETQYFGPGTRLLVL.

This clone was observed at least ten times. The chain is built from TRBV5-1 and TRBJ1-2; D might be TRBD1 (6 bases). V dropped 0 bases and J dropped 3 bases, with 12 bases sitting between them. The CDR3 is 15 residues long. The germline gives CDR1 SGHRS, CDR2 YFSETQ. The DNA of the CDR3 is TGCGCCAGCAGCTTGGGCGGGACACCAGACTATGGCTACACCTTC. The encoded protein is CASSLGGTPDYGYTF.

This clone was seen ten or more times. The CDR3 loop is CASSKGLADNEQFF. CDR3 DNA sequence: TGTGCCAGCAGCAAGGGACTAGCTGACAATGAGCAGTTCTTC. The chain carries TRBV7-3 and TRBJ2-1, with 9 bases lining up with TRBD2. Germline assignment: CDR1 SGHTA and CDR2 FQGTGA. J gave up 5 bases and V 5 bases, and 4 bases lay outside the gene matches. CDR3 length: 14 amino acids.

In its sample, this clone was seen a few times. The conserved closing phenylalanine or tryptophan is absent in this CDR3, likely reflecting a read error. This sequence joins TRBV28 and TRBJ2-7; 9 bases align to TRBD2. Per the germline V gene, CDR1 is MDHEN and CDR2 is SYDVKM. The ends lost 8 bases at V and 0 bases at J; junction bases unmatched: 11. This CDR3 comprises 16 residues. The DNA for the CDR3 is TGTGCCAGCCCGGCGGGGGGGGCTGACAACTCCTACGAGCAGTACTTA. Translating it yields CASPAGGADNSYEQYL.

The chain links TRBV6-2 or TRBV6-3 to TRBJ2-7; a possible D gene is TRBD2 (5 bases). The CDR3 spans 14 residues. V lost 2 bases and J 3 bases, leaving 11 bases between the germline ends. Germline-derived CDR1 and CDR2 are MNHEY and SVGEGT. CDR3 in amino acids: CASSYTDGVYEQYF. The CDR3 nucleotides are TGTGCCAGCAGTTACACCGACGGGGTCTACGAGCAGTACTTC.

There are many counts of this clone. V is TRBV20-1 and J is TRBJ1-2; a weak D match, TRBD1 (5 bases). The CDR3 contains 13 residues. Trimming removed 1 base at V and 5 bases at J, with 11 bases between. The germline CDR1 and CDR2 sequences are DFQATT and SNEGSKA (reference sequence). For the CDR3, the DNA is TGCAGTGCTAGAGCCGGGACTGTTTATGGCTACACCTTC. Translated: CSARAGTVYGYTF.

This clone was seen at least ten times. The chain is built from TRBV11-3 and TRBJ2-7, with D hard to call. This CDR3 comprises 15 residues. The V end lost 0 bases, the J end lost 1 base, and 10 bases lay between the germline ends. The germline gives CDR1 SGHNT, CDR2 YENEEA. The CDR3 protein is CASSLEVAVSYEQYF. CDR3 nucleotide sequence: TGTGCCAGCAGCTTAGAGGTGGCAGTATCCTACGAGCAGTACTTC.

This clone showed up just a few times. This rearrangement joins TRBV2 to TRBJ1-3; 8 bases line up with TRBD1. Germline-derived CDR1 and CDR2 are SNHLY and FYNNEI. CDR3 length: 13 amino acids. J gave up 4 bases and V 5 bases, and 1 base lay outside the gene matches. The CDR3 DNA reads TGTGCCAGCAGTTGGGACAGGGGAAACACCATATATTTT. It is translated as CASSWDRGNTIYF.

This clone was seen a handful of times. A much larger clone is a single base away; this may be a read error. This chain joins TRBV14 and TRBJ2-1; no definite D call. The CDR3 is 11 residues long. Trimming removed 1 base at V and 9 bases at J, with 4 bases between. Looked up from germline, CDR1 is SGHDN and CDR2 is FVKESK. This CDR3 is CASSQVVEQFF. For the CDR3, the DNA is TGTGCCAGCAGCCAAGTCGTTGAGCAGTTCTTC. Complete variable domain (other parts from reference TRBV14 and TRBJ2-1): EAGVTQFPSHSVIEKGQTVTLRCDPISGHDNLYWYRRVMGKEIKFLLHFVKESKQDESGMPNNRFLAERTGGTYSTLKVQPAELEDSGVYFCASSQVVEQFFGPGTRLTVL.

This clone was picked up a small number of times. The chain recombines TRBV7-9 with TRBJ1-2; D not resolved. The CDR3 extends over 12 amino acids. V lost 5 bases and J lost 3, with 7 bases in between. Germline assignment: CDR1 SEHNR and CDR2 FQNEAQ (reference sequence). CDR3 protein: CASSQDDYGYTF. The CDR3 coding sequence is TGTGCCAGCAGCCAGGACGACTATGGCTACACCTTC.

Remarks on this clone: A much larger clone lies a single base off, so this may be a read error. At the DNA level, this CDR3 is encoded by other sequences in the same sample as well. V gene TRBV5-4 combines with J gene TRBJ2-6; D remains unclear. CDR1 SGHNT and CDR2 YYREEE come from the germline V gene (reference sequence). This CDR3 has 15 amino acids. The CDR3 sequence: CASSPRLSGANVLTF. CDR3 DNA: TGTGCCAGCAGCCCCCGCCTCTCTGGTGCCAACGTCCTGACTTTC.

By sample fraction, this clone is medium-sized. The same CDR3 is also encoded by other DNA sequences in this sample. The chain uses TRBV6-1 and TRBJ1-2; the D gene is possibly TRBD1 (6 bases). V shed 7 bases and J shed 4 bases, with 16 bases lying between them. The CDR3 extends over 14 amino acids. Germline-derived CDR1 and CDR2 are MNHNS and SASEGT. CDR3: CASTRTAQPYGYTF. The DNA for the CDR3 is TGTGCCAGCACCCGGACAGCACAGCCCTATGGCTACACCTTC.

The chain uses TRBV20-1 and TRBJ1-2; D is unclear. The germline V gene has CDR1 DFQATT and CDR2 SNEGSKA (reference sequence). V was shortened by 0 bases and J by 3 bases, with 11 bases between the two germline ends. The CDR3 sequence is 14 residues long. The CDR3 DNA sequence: TGCAGTGCTAGAGATGATGAGGCAGACTATGGCTACACCTTC. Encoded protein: CSARDDEADYGYTF.

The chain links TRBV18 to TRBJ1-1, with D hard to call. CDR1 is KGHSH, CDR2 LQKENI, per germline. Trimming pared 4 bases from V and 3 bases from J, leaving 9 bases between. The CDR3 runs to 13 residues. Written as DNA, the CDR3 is TGTGCCAGCTCACGTAACGGGGACACTGAAGCTTTCTTT. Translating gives CASSRNGDTEAFF. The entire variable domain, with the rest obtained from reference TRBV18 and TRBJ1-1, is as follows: NAGVMQNPRHLVRRRGQEARLRCSPMKGHSHVYWYRQLPEEGLKFMVYLQKENIIDESGMPKERFSAEFPKEGPSILRIQQVVRGDSAAYFCASSRNGDTEAFFGQGTRLTVV.

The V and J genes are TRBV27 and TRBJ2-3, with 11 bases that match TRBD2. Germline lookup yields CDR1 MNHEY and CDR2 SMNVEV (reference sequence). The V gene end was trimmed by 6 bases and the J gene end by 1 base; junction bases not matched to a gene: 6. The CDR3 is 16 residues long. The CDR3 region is CASSPLLAGGTDTQYF. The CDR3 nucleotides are TGTGCCAGCAGCCCTCTACTAGCGGGGGGCACAGATACGCAGTATTTT.

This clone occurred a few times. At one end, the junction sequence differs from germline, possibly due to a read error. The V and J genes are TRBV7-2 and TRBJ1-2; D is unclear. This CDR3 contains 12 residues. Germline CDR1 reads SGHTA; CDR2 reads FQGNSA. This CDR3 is CVSSLVEDVYTF. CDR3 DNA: TGTGTCAGCAGCTTAGTTGAGGATGTCTACACCTTC.

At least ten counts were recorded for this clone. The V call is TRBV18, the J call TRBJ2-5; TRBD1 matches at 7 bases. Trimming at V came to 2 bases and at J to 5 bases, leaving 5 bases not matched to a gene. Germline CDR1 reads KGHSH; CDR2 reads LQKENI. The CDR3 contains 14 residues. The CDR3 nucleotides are TGTGCCAGCTCACCAGGGGACAGTGGGGAGACCCAGTACTTC. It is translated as CASSPGDSGETQYF.

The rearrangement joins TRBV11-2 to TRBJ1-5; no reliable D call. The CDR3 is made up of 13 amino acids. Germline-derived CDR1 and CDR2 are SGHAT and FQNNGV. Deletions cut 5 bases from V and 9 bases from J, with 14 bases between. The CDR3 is CASSKREDSPQHF. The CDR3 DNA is TGTGCCAGCAGCAAACGTGAGGATTCGCCCCAGCATTTT.

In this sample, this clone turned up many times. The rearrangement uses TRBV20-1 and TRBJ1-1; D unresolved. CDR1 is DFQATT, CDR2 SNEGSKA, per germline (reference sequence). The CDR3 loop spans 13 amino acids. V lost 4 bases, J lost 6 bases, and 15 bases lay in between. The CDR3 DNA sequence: TGCAGTGCTAAGAATAGGATCTCCCCTGAAGCTTTCTTT. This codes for CSAKNRISPEAFF.

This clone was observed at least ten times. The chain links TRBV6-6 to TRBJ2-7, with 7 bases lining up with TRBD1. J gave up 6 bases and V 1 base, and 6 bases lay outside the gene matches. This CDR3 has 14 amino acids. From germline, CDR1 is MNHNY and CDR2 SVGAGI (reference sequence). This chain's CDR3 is CASSYYRGAREQYF. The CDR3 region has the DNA TGTGCCAGCAGTTACTACAGGGGAGCGCGCGAGCAGTACTTC.

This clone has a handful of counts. CDR3 in amino acids: CASSPLGGGNTEAFF. CDR3 in DNA: TGTGCCAGCAGCCCCCTAGGGGGGGGGAACACTGAAGCTTTCTTT. The chain is built from TRBV7-2 and TRBJ1-1; D may be TRBD1 (6 bases). Trimming removed 5 bases at V and 1 base at J, with 14 bases between. From germline, CDR1 is SGHTA and CDR2 FQGNSA. The CDR3 length is 15 residues.